What follows are 14 T cell receptor beta chains derived from one specimen sequenced in a study of monozygotic twins with inflammatory bowel disease. TCRdb reprocessed the 5' RACE reads and reports one entry per CDR3 protein, with no DNA. This sample's table has about 210,000 distinct CDR3 sequences. The sequenced sample consisted of blood. Source of these receptors: a human donor with ulcerative colitis or Crohn's disease, or a healthy co-twin of an affected twin (not recorded which).

The rearrangement joins TRBV24-1 to TRBJ1-1; the D call of TRBD1 rests on TCRdb alone, since no DNA is present to check it. CDR3 length: 13 amino acids. The germline gives CDR1 KGHDR, CDR2 SFDVKD. The CDR3 is CATSGATVSEAFF.

CDR3 amino acids: CSVSGKNTEAFF. The chain combines TRBV29-1 with TRBJ1-1. The CDR3 is 12 residues long. The germline CDR1 and CDR2 sequences are SQVTM and ANQGSEA.

The chain is built from TRBV5-1 and TRBJ2-7; TCRdb's D gene call, TRBD1, goes unchecked for lack of DNA. CDR3 length: 13 residues. Germline CDR1 and CDR2: SGHRS and YFSETQ. CDR3 sequence: CASRSRGDYEQYF. The full variable domain, completed using reference TRBV5-1 and TRBJ2-7, is KAGVTQTPRYLIKTRGQQVTLSCSPISGHRSVSWYQQTPGQGLQFLFEYFSETQRNKGNFPGRFSGRQFSNSRSEMNVSTLELGDSALYLCASRSRGDYEQYFGPGTRLTVT.

The chain combines TRBV9 with TRBJ2-1; TCRdb proposes TRBD2, but this gene call is untestable without DNA. The CDR3 extends over 18 amino acids. Germline assignment: CDR1 SGDLS and CDR2 YYNGEE. CDR3 loop: CASTSSGTSGGNYNEQFF.

The rearrangement uses TRBV13 and TRBJ1-2; the TCRdb D gene call, TRBD1, has no DNA to confirm it. Germline V lookup: CDR1 PRHDT, CDR2 FYEKMQ (reference sequence). This CDR3 spans 16 amino acids. CDR3 protein: CASSLRGTGGIYGYTF.

This chain links TRBV5-1 with TRBJ1-3. The CDR3 loop spans 16 amino acids. Germline CDR1 SGHRS, CDR2 YFSETQ. The CDR3 is CASSLGQSLSGNTIYF.

The rearrangement joins TRBV7-6 to TRBJ1-4. In germline, CDR1 is SGHVS, CDR2 FNYEAQ. CDR3 length: 17 amino acids. This CDR3 reads CASSFSNRRNTNEKLFF. Looking up the rest from reference TRBV7-6 and TRBJ1-4 gives the full variable domain: GAGVSQSPRYKVTKRGQDVALRCDPISGHVSLYWYRQALGQGPEFLTYFNYEAQQDKSGLPNDRFSAERPEGSISTLTIQRTEQRDSAMYRCASSFSNRRNTNEKLFFGSGTQLSVL.

The rearrangement links TRBV9 to TRBJ2-3; the D call from TCRdb, TRBD1, cannot be confirmed without DNA. From germline, CDR1 is SGDLS and CDR2 YYNGEE. This CDR3 has 15 residues. This chain's CDR3 is CASSVGGVGADTQYF.

V is TRBV7-8 and J is TRBJ1-5; TCRdb indicates TRBD1, and absent DNA this call remains unverified. This CDR3 is 17 amino acids long. Germline values: CDR1 SGHVS, CDR2 FQNEAQ. The chain's CDR3 is CASSLVGGGGFRQPQHF.

The genes are TRBV5-1 and TRBJ2-1. CDR1 is SGHRS, CDR2 YFSETQ, per germline. CDR3 size: 12 residues. Here the CDR3 reads CASSLDQNEQFF.

The chain employs TRBV7-8 and TRBJ1-1. CDR3 length: 14 residues. Germline V gene data show CDR1 as SGHVS and CDR2 as FQNEAQ. CDR3 loop: CASSFTIAATEAFF.

The chain combines TRBV12-3 or TRBV12-4 with TRBJ2-1. CDR3 length: 13 amino acids. The chain's CDR3 is CASSLSSGHEQFF.

This chain uses TRBV7-9 with TRBJ1-2; TCRdb outputs TRBD1, but without DNA this stays unchecked. This CDR3 region has 17 residues. From germline, CDR1 is SEHNR and CDR2 FQNEAQ (reference sequence). CDR3 in amino acids: CASSLGDRGRSDYGYTF.

The genes are TRBV5-1 and TRBJ1-3. This CDR3 contains 15 residues. Germline CDR1 reads SGHRS; CDR2 reads YFSETQ. The CDR3 loop is CASSSIGNSGNTIYF.